The T cell receptor (beta chain) under discussion was sequenced for a study of T cells expressing NK-cell markers (dated by TCRdb to 2018 to 2020). Some background on the complete study: About 8 donors provided sorted CD3+CD56+NKG2C+, CD3+CD56+NKG2C- and CD3+CD56-NKG2C+ T-cell subsets, whose TCR beta-chain repertoires were profiled. Seven of the eight sequenced donors were HCMV-seropositive and one was HCMV-seronegative. The eight sequenced donors were randomly selected healthy volunteers, three men and five women. Sequencing of the libraries produced 2 x 150 bp reads on Illumina HiSeq 2000/2500, MiSeq or NextSeq.

On this clonotype itself: Its antigen remains unidentified.

HCMV serostatus was determined by detecting HCMV-specific IgG in serum with a commercial ELISA kit. Peripheral blood mononuclear cells were isolated from blood by Ficoll density gradient centrifugation. Summary of the overall study and its limitations: It remained unclear whether the expanded NKG2C-expressing T cell clones were specific for HCMV antigens. Those dominant clonotypes were again the most abundant among CD3+CD56-NKG2C+ cells in a few donors, at about 28.3-60.1%. In several donors, the dominant CD3+CD56+NKG2C+ clonotypes were found to rank among the top 10 CD8+ clonotypes and to make up about 1.0-7.0% of CD8+ T cells.

The sample was run on an Illumina HiSeq 2000. 5'RACE template switching, by which a universal primer site and unique molecular identifiers were added, was used to make TCR beta cDNA libraries. Synthesis of cDNA was primed from the TCR beta constant segment and was followed by two consecutive PCR amplification steps. Regarding the original processing steps: MIGEC was used to demultiplex reads and group the reads by UMI, and MiTCR was used to assemble and quantify clonotypes. Only TCR cDNA sequences supported by at least two reads were kept to exclude erroneous sequences. The tcR package was used for downstream repertoire analysis, and clonotypes were matched across fractions by CDR3 nucleotide sequence plus V segment. VDJmatch was used to annotate antigen specificity against VDJdb, with one amino acid substitution in CDR3 permitted. One entry per CDR3 protein sequence results from the TCRdb reprocessing of the reads, with DNA left out. None of the V and J calls come from the authors' own analysis; TCRdb made them. The table held for this sample gives more than 400,000 distinct CDR3 sequences. The top ten constitute 7.3% of the sample.

Spanning cysteine to phenylalanine, the CDR3 consists of 11 amino acids. There is no recorded DNA. CDR1 and CDR2 (SQVTM, ANQGSEA) derive from the germline V gene. This receptor was identified in a woman aged 18 to 75 in good health. The sample was blood T cells: a sorted CD56 or NKG2C T cell subset, CD4+ or CD8+ T cells, or bulk PBMC T cells (not recorded which). The chain was built from TRBV29-1 and TRBJ2-1. The CDR3: CSVVGYNEQFF.